The 3 T cell receptor beta chains below all came from one sample that was sequenced in a study of blood T cell repertoires in COVID-19. Clones were sequenced by immunoSEQ multiplex PCR, and TCRdb holds only the in-frame ones, with some missing. The table has about 240,000 clones, roughly 76% seen once; the top ten hold roughly 8%. The sequencing input was peripheral blood. Receptor source: a woman aged 80 or over with COVID-19, enrolled during active disease.

CDR3 DNA sequence: TGCAGTGCTAGTTGGGACAGGGGGTTTGGTGGCTACACCTTC. It yields the protein CSASWDRGFGGYTF. The chain joins TRBV20-1 to TRBJ1-2; TRBD1 aligns across 11 bases. The V gene's germline CDR1 is DFQATT and CDR2 SNEGSKA (reference sequence). CDR3 size: 14 residues. The J segment lost 7 bases and the V segment lost 3 bases, leaving 7 bases of the junction unmatched.

The V gene is TRBV4-1, the J gene TRBJ2-5, with D possibly TRBD2 on 5 matching bases. This CDR3 spans 17 amino acids. Trimming shortened V by 6 bases and J by 5 bases, and 25 bases separated the two germline ends. Germline V gives CDR1 MGHRA, CDR2 YSYEKL. CDR3 in amino acids: CASRKDPKSGSGETQYF. CDR3 DNA sequence: TGCGCCAGCAGAAAAGACCCCAAGTCAGGTTCGGGGGAGACCCAGTACTTC.

This chain links TRBV3-1 (or the pseudogene TRBV3-2) with TRBJ2-1; D is undetermined. The CDR3 loop spans 12 amino acids. V gave up 3 bases and J gave up 7 bases, with 7 bases separating them. The germline gives CDR1 LGHDT, CDR2 YNNKEL (reference sequence). The chain's CDR3 is CASSQAVNEQFF. The DNA of the CDR3 is TGTGCCAGCAGCCAGGCGGTAAATGAGCAGTTCTTC.